Listed here are 25 T cell receptor beta chains from one sample, sequenced in a study of T cell responses to AZD1222 COVID-19 vaccine. Generated by immunoSEQ multiplex PCR, the TCRdb table keeps only in-frame clones and is missing some. The sample lists 100,000 to 150,000 clones, approximately 90% occurring once. The sample was peripheral blood, taken on day 0 of AZD1222 vaccination. The receptors derive from an adult in good health.

The chain couples TRBV11-2 to TRBJ2-1, with TRBD1 matching 7 bases. The CDR3 runs 13 residues. Trimming removed 5 bases from V and 4 bases from J; junction bases left unmatched: 2. Per germline, CDR1 SGHAT and CDR2 FQNNGV. CDR3 loop: CASSPGQYNEQFF. In nucleotides, the CDR3 is TGTGCCAGCAGCCCGGGACAGTACAATGAGCAGTTCTTC. Filled out from reference TRBV11-2 and TRBJ2-1, the complete variable domain reads EAGVAQSPRYKIIEKRQSVAFWCNPISGHATLYWYQQILGQGPKLLIQFQNNGVVDDSQLPKDRFSAERLKGVDSTLKIQPAKLEDSAVYLCASSPGQYNEQFFGPGTRLTVL.

The rearrangement links TRBV7-8 to TRBJ2-5; D remains ambiguous. The V gene's germline CDR1 is SGHVS and CDR2 FQNEAQ. The CDR3 has 13 residues. Trimming removed 1 base at V and 5 bases at J, with 8 bases between. CDR3 DNA: TGTGCCAGCAGCTTAGGAATTGGGGAGACCCAGTACTTC. Its protein is CASSLGIGETQYF.

The chain carries TRBV28 and TRBJ2-7, with TRBD1 matching over 9 bases. Germline V gene lookup returns CDR1 MDHEN and CDR2 SYDVKM. This CDR3 spans 12 amino acids. V was clipped by 9 bases and J by 5 bases; unmatched bases: 5. The CDR3 spells CASGQGINEQYF. The CDR3 DNA reads TGTGCCAGTGGACAGGGGATCAACGAGCAGTACTTC.

This clone was observed a handful of times. The V gene is TRBV7-3, the J gene TRBJ2-2; TRBD2 agrees at 12 bases. From germline, CDR1 is SGHTA and CDR2 FQGTGA. With V trimmed by 5 bases and J by 5 bases, 6 bases remained unmatched. The CDR3 runs 16 residues. CDR3 nucleotides: TGTGCCAGCAGCCGCCTAGCGGGGGGGGTAACCGGGGAGCTGTTTTTT. This sequence encodes CASSRLAGGVTGELFF.

This chain links TRBV4-1 with TRBJ1-2, with 8 bases identical to TRBD1. This CDR3 is built from 17 residues. Per the germline V gene, CDR1 is MGHRA and CDR2 is YSYEKL. The V gene end was trimmed by 2 bases and the J gene end by 4 bases; junction bases not matched to a gene: 12. CDR3 sequence (DNA): TGCGCCAGCAGCCAATCTATATCCGGGACAGGAGTCTATGGCTACACCTTC. Encoded protein: CASSQSISGTGVYGYTF.

This clone turned up a few times. This sequence joins TRBV6-4 and TRBJ2-6, with D perhaps matching TRBD1 (6 bases). CDR1 and CDR2 from the germline V gene are MRHNA and SNTAGT. V lost 0 bases and J lost 4, with 10 bases in between. The CDR3 covers 16 residues. CDR3: CASSDSGASGANVLTF. CDR3 nucleotides: TGTGCCAGCAGTGACTCGGGGGCGTCGGGGGCCAACGTCCTGACTTTC.

V and J are TRBV3-1 (or the pseudogene TRBV3-2) and TRBJ1-1, with unresolved D. CDR3 size: 14 residues. V lost 0 bases and J 1 base, leaving 6 bases between the germline ends. The germline V gene has CDR1 LGHDT and CDR2 YNNKEL (reference sequence). The CDR3 here is CASSQDRPNTEAFF. For the CDR3, the DNA is TGTGCCAGCAGCCAAGACCGACCGAACACTGAAGCTTTCTTT.

This chain joins TRBV24-1 and TRBJ2-7; unclear D gene. Germline V gene lookup returns CDR1 KGHDR and CDR2 SFDVKD. The CDR3 extends over 11 amino acids. V lost 3 bases and J 6 bases, leaving 5 bases between the germline ends. This CDR3 is CATSDLSEQYF. DNA for the CDR3: TGTGCCACCAGTGATCTCTCCGAGCAGTACTTC.

The chain is built from TRBV13 and TRBJ2-3, with TRBD2 matching over 11 bases. The V gene end was trimmed by 2 bases and the J gene end by 2 bases; junction bases not matched to a gene: 12. CDR1 is PRHDT, CDR2 FYEKMQ, per germline (reference sequence). This CDR3 is 19 amino acids long. This CDR3 reads CASSLTILAGGPVTDTQYF. The CDR3 DNA sequence: TGTGCCAGCAGCTTAACTATCCTAGCGGGGGGCCCAGTCACAGATACGCAGTATTTT.

This clone has a handful of counts. The chain couples TRBV5-6 to TRBJ2-1; 9 bases map to TRBD1. Germline V lookup: CDR1 SGHDT, CDR2 YYEEEE. The CDR3 has 15 amino acids. V trimming: 0 bases; J trimming: 4 bases; junction bases outside the gene matches: 2. This chain's CDR3 is CASSLGDRAYNEQFF. The CDR3 DNA sequence: TGTGCCAGCAGCTTGGGGGACAGGGCGTACAATGAGCAGTTCTTC.

The CDR3 region has the DNA TGTGCCAGCGGGCAGGGGGTTTTGGAGGAAAAACTGTTTTTT. Translation gives CASGQGVLEEKLFF. The chain is built from TRBV7-9 and TRBJ1-4, with 7 bases lining up with TRBD1. The CDR3 is 14 amino acids. Per the germline V gene, CDR1 is SEHNR and CDR2 is FQNEAQ (reference sequence). V shed 8 bases, J shed 8 bases, and the junction held 11 bases outside the gene matches.

This clone was detected only a few times. V and J are TRBV10-3 and TRBJ2-5, with a tentative D call TRBD1 (5 bases). Deletions cut 4 bases from V and 3 bases from J, with 6 bases between. Per germline, CDR1 ENHRY and CDR2 SYGVKD. The CDR3 is 12 residues long. Here the CDR3 DNA reads TGTGCCATCAGTGGCAGGGAAGAGACCCAGTACTTC. Protein product: CAISGREETQYF.

This chain links TRBV5-1 with TRBJ2-7; perhaps TRBD2 as D (7 bases). V was trimmed by 0 bases and J by 4 bases, leaving 11 bases between them. There are 14 residues in the CDR3. The germline V gene encodes CDR1 SGHRS and CDR2 YFSETQ. For the CDR3, the DNA is TGCGCCAGCAGCTTGGGGCGGGGGCCGTACGAGCAGTACTTC. This gives the protein CASSLGRGPYEQYF.

This clone appeared a single time. This chain connects TRBV6-5 to TRBJ2-3; 12 nucleotides match TRBD2. J was trimmed by 5 bases and V by 6 bases; bases with no gene match: 3. This CDR3 has 14 residues. The germline gives CDR1 MNHEY, CDR2 SVGAGI. In DNA form, the CDR3 reads TGTGCCAGCAGACTAGCGGGGGGCGGAGATACGCAGTATTTT. Residues: CASRLAGGGDTQYF.

The rearrangement links TRBV9 to TRBJ2-2; D unclear. Germline CDR1 is SGDLS and CDR2 is YYNGEE. The CDR3 sequence is 14 residues long. Deletions cut 3 bases from V and 3 bases from J, with 9 bases between. Here the CDR3 reads CASSARGDTGELFF. The CDR3 nucleotides read TGTGCCAGCAGCGCCCGCGGTGACACCGGGGAGCTGTTTTTT.

This chain links TRBV4-3 with TRBJ2-1, with TRBD1 matching over 12 bases. Germline CDR1 is LGHNA and CDR2 is YSLEER. CDR3 length: 18 amino acids. Unmatched junction bases numbered 18, after V lost 0 bases and J lost 15 bases. Written as DNA, the CDR3 is TGCGCCAGCAGCCAAGATGCAAGGGGGACAGGGGGCACCCAGGTGAGGTTCTTC. Protein: CASSQDARGTGGTQVRFF.

This clone was seen only once. V is TRBV18 and J is TRBJ1-2; no firm D call. Trimming pared 3 bases from V and 4 bases from J, leaving 21 bases between. Per germline, CDR1 KGHSH and CDR2 LQKENI. CDR3 size: 17 residues. The DNA for the CDR3 is TGTGCCAGCTCACCCAGTTTCGGGCCGCGCTTGTTCTATGGCTACACCTTC. This sequence encodes CASSPSFGPRLFYGYTF.

V usage is TRBV7-2 and J usage is TRBJ1-1; tentatively, D is TRBD1 (6 bases). The CDR3 covers 14 residues. Germline V CDR1 and CDR2: SGHTA, FQGNSA. Trimming cost V 0 bases and J 8 bases, with 13 bases left between them. The CDR3 is CASSLAPTGGEAFF. The CDR3 DNA reads as TGTGCCAGCAGCTTAGCGCCGACTGGGGGCGAAGCTTTCTTT.

This chain links TRBV6-1 with TRBJ1-2, with 9 bases aligning to TRBD1. After removal of 10 bases from V and 7 bases from J, the junction contained 7 bases not matched to a gene. CDR1 MNHNS and CDR2 SASEGT come from the germline V gene. This CDR3 has 12 residues. The CDR3 here is CANRGRTSGYTF. For the CDR3, the DNA is TGTGCCAACAGGGGGCGGACTAGTGGCTACACCTTC.

To note about this clone: An end of the junction differs from the germline gene, which may be a read error. J is TRBJ2-1 and V is TRBV7-7; 8 bases fit TRBD2. In germline, CDR1 is SSHAT, CDR2 FNYEAQ (reference sequence). CDR3 length: 14 amino acids. The CDR3 region has the DNA TGTGCTAGCAGTTTAGACGGGGGGGGCAATGAGCAGTTCTTC. Protein: CASSLDGGGNEQFF.

The chain is built from TRBV9 and TRBJ2-5; D is ambiguous. CDR3 size: 14 residues. Trimming left V 0 bases short and J 2 bases short, with 8 bases between. Germline assignment: CDR1 SGDLS and CDR2 YYNGEE. The DNA for the CDR3 is TGTGCCAGCAGCGTAGAAGGAACTCAAGAGACCCAGTACTTC. Translating it yields CASSVEGTQETQYF.

The CDR3 loop reads CASSLLAGGLEGDTQYF. The CDR3 DNA reads as TGTGCCAGCAGCTTGTTAGCGGGGGGGCTGGAAGGAGATACGCAGTATTTT. V usage is TRBV5-8 and J usage is TRBJ2-3; 11 bases fit TRBD2. Trimming cost V 1 base and J 5 bases; bases outside gene matches: 9. The CDR3 has 17 amino acids. The V gene's germline CDR1 is SGHTS and CDR2 YDEGEE.

This chain links TRBV30 with TRBJ2-5; perhaps D is TRBD1 or TRBD2 (5 bases each). CDR3 length equals 15 residues. Germline CDR1 GTSNPN, CDR2 SVGIG (reference sequence). Trimming pared 4 bases from V and 2 bases from J, leaving 17 bases between. CDR3 sequence: CAWNTPAWGQETQYF. The CDR3 coding sequence is TGTGCCTGGAATACCCCGGCGTGGGGGCAAGAGACCCAGTACTTC.

The table lists this clone with a count of one. The chain is built from TRBV4-1 and TRBJ1-1; TRBD1 might be the D (5 bases). V was pared by 0 bases and J by 7 bases, with 15 bases between. This CDR3 comprises 15 residues. Germline loops: CDR1 MGHRA, CDR2 YSYEKL. The CDR3 DNA follows: TGCGCCAGCAGCCAAGATCAACGCGGGGCGAGTGAAGCTTTCTTT. Translated, it gives CASSQDQRGASEAFF.

This chain joins TRBV6-2 or TRBV6-3 and TRBJ1-2; 8 bases line up with TRBD1. Germline assignment: CDR1 MNHEY and CDR2 SVGEGT. Germline trimming cut 5 bases from V and 4 bases from J; bases unmatched to any gene: 3. This CDR3 is 13 amino acids long. CDR3 in amino acids: CASSEDRVYGYTF. The CDR3 DNA sequence: TGTGCCAGCAGTGAGGACAGGGTCTATGGCTACACCTTC.